This T cell receptor beta chain was profiled in a study of OX40 agonist ivuxolimab in advanced cancers. Study conclusions and caveats: Which antigen the expanded peripheral T cells recognized is unknown.

V was pared by 0 bases and J by 8 bases, with 11 bases of the junction left unmatched. The CDR3 is made up of 17 amino acids. The germline CDR1 and CDR2 sequences are MGHRA and YSYEKL. This clone was recorded only once. Its antigen remains unknown. Clones were sequenced by immunoSEQ multiplex PCR, and TCRdb holds only the in-frame ones, with some missing. The sample lists 57,000 or so clones; about 88% were seen once. Material: CD4+ or CD8+ T cells sorted from blood, obtained in a trial of the OX40 agonist ivuxolimab. The sequence was collected from an adult with an advanced solid tumor such as melanoma, head and neck, liver or kidney cancer. The V call is TRBV4-1, the J call TRBJ2-1, with 9 bases fitting TRBD2. The CDR3 nucleotides are TGCGCCAGCAGCCAAGAGAGGCTCCGCGGGGGGGCTTATGAGCAGTTCTTC. Its translation is CASSQERLRGGAYEQFF.